What follows are 25 T cell receptor beta chains derived from one specimen sequenced in a study of memory CD4+ T cells and cytomegalovirus serostatus. The sort gate was single viable CD3+CD4+CD8-CD45RO+ cells for memory CD4+ T cells. Assay: immunoSEQ multiplex PCR; the TCRdb copy retains only in-frame clones and omits some. The table shows about 82,000 clones, with approximately 80% occurring only once. Input material: memory CD4+ T cells from blood. The receptors were sampled from an adult in good health and CMV-seronegative.

This clone was found a few times. The rearrangement links TRBV6-5 to TRBJ2-2; D is perhaps TRBD1 or TRBD2 (5 bases each). Trimming shortened V by 6 bases and J by 4 bases, and 15 bases separated the two germline ends. The V gene's germline CDR1 is MNHEY and CDR2 SVGAGI. The CDR3 loop spans 15 amino acids. The DNA for the CDR3 is TGTGCCAGCAGCCCTCTTTTCGGGACCACCGGGGAGCTGTTTTTT. Translated: CASSPLFGTTGELFF.

The chain uses TRBV9 and TRBJ1-2; 10 nucleotides match TRBD1. CDR3 length: 13 residues. The junction had 7 bases not matched to a gene; V was cut back by 7 bases and J by 7 bases. Germline CDR1 and CDR2: SGDLS and YYNGEE. This CDR3 is CASRPTGGSGYTF. CDR3 nucleotides: TGTGCCAGCCGCCCGACAGGGGGCAGTGGCTACACCTTC.

In this sample, this clone turned up a few times. The chain has TRBV10-2 and TRBJ1-1, with D uncertain. Trimming left V 7 bases short and J 4 bases short, with 13 bases between. This CDR3 contains 13 residues. Per germline, CDR1 WSHSY and CDR2 SAAADI. The CDR3 protein is CASTLGSGTEAFF. In DNA form, the CDR3 reads TGCGCCAGCACTCTGGGGTCTGGCACTGAAGCTTTCTTT.

The chain combines TRBV5-6 with TRBJ1-2, with D tentatively TRBD1 (6 bases). V lost 3 bases, J lost 4 bases, and 7 bases lay in between. Germline assignment: CDR1 SGHDT and CDR2 YYEEEE. This CDR3 spans 12 amino acids. CDR3 DNA sequence: TGTGCCAGCAGCTCGGACAGCTATGGCTACACCTTC. Protein: CASSSDSYGYTF.

This clone was observed a handful of times. The chain joins TRBV6-6 to TRBJ1-2; possibly TRBD1 for D (5 bases). The CDR3 is 13 residues long. Germline CDR1 is MNHNY and CDR2 is SVGAGI (reference sequence). V was cut by 6 bases and J by 4 bases, with 12 bases left in between. The CDR3 DNA reads as TGTGCCAGCAGGGACCAGGGTCCCTATGGCTACACCTTC. Translating gives CASRDQGPYGYTF.

The chain carries TRBV7-2 and TRBJ2-7; TRBD2 might be the D (6 bases). Germline V gene lookup returns CDR1 SGHTA and CDR2 FQGNSA. V was trimmed by 5 bases and J by 2 bases, leaving 16 bases between them. CDR3 size: 15 residues. The CDR3 region is CASSVSGWEPYEQYF. The CDR3 DNA follows: TGTGCCAGCAGCGTCAGCGGGTGGGAGCCCTACGAGCAGTACTTC.

The V and J genes are TRBV4-2 and TRBJ2-1, with TRBD2 matching 8 bases. V was pared by 0 bases and J by 9 bases, with 4 bases of the junction left unmatched. CDR1 and CDR2 (germline): LGHNA, YNFKEQ. There are 14 residues in the CDR3. DNA of the CDR3: TGTGCCAGCAGCCAAGAGGGACTAGACGGTGAGCAGTTCTTC. Its protein product is CASSQEGLDGEQFF.

The chain combines TRBV7-9 with TRBJ1-1; a weak D match, TRBD1 (6 bases). Trimming cost V 7 bases and J 2 bases, with 14 bases left between them. CDR1 is SEHNR and CDR2 is FQNEAQ in the germline V gene (reference sequence). This CDR3 has 14 residues. The CDR3 DNA is TGTGCCAGCACCATAGGACAGATAAACACTGAAGCTTTCTTT. It yields the protein CASTIGQINTEAFF. The whole variable domain, filled in from reference TRBV7-9 and TRBJ1-1, reads DTGVSQNPRHKITKRGQNVTFRCDPISEHNRLYWYRQTLGQGPEFLTYFQNEAQLEKSRLLSDRFSAERPKGSFSTLEIQRTEQGDSAMYLCASTIGQINTEAFFGQGTRLTVV.

The chain carries TRBV27 and TRBJ1-2, with D possibly TRBD1 on 6 matching bases. Looked up from germline, CDR1 is MNHEY and CDR2 is SMNVEV (reference sequence). V lost 2 bases to trimming and J lost 8 bases, with 9 bases between them. The CDR3 has 12 amino acids. In DNA form, the CDR3 reads TGTGCCAGCAGTTTAGCAGGGGACGGCTACACCTTC. Translation: CASSLAGDGYTF.

The chain couples TRBV12-2 to TRBJ2-4; the DNA was not compared with TRBD1, the D call given in the table. TRBV12-2 is an annotated pseudogene. This CDR3 contains 14 residues. This CDR3 reads CATPRGLAKNIQYF. In nucleotides, the CDR3 is TGTGCAACCCCGAGGGGGCTGGCCAAAAACATTCAGTACTTC.

The V gene is TRBV7-9, the J gene TRBJ2-7, with 7 bases lining up with TRBD2. The CDR3 is 13 amino acids. After removal of 3 bases from V and 3 bases from J, the junction contained 2 bases not matched to a gene. Germline assignment: CDR1 SEHNR and CDR2 FQNEAQ (reference sequence). The CDR3 loop is CASSLGLLYEQYF. As DNA, the CDR3 is TGTGCCAGCAGCTTGGGACTACTCTACGAGCAGTACTTC.

The V and J genes are TRBV18 and TRBJ2-5; no definite D call. With 2 bases removed from V and 3 bases from J, the gap between germline ends came to 10 bases. Germline CDR1 is KGHSH and CDR2 is LQKENI. There are 14 residues in the CDR3. CDR3 in DNA: TGTGCCAGCTCACCAGGAGATTGGGAAGAGACCCAGTACTTC. Amino acids: CASSPGDWEETQYF.

The J gene is TRBJ1-5, the V gene TRBV19, with D uncertain. The length of the CDR3 is 14 residues. The V end was cut by 1 base, the J end by 8 bases, with 12 bases between. Germline values: CDR1 LNHDA, CDR2 SQIVND (reference sequence). As DNA, the CDR3 is TGTGCCAGTAGTATAGGGGGAGACATGAAGCCCCAGCATTTT. This translates into CASSIGGDMKPQHF.

The chain employs TRBV4-2 and TRBJ1-2; 7 nucleotides agree with TRBD1. CDR3 size: 16 residues. Germline-derived CDR1 and CDR2 are LGHNA and YNFKEQ. V lost 0 bases, J lost 7 bases, and 11 bases stayed unmatched. As DNA, the CDR3 is TGTGCCAGCAGCCAAGATGATCACAGGGGAAGGGGTGGCTACACCTTC. Translated: CASSQDDHRGRGGYTF.

The V and J genes are TRBV7-3 and TRBJ2-7, with TRBD1 matching over 7 bases. The CDR3 consists of 15 residues. CDR1 is SGHTA, CDR2 FQGTGA, per germline. With V trimmed by 5 bases and J by 3 bases, 10 bases remained unmatched. In nucleotides, the CDR3 is TGTGCCAGCAGCCCTGCGACAGGGCAGGGCTACGAGCAGTACTTC. Its translation: CASSPATGQGYEQYF.

V and J are TRBV29-1 and TRBJ1-1; a possible D gene is TRBD1 (5 bases). CDR1 is SQVTM and CDR2 is ANQGSEA in the germline V gene. There are 14 residues in the CDR3. The ends were cut back, 4 bases at V and 6 bases at J, with 18 bases in the middle. DNA for the CDR3: TGCAGCGTTGGGTGGGGAGGGGCGGGCGCTGAAGCTTTCTTT. This translates into CSVGWGGAGAEAFF.

This rearrangement joins TRBV5-1 to TRBJ2-3, with D perhaps TRBD1 (6 bases). The CDR3 is made up of 17 amino acids. Trimming removed 4 bases at V and 2 bases at J, with 20 bases between. Germline V gives CDR1 SGHRS, CDR2 YFSETQ. This chain's CDR3 is CASSERRTALYTDTQYF. Written as DNA, the CDR3 is TGCGCCAGCAGCGAGAGACGGACAGCCCTTTACACAGATACGCAGTATTTT.

Of note for this clone: At one boundary the junction diverges from the germline segment, which might be a read error. The rearrangement links TRBV7-7 to TRBJ2-1; D remains unclear. CDR1 and CDR2 from the germline V gene are SSHAT and FNYEAQ (reference sequence). This CDR3 region has 13 residues. The CDR3 here is CASSLGIGNEQFF. In nucleotides, the CDR3 is TGTGCTAGCAGCTTAGGGATTGGCAATGAGCAGTTCTTC.

This clone was seen just once. V usage is TRBV28 and J usage is TRBJ2-5; 12 bases fit TRBD2. The CDR3 length is 17 residues. The V gene's germline CDR1 is MDHEN and CDR2 SYDVKM. The V gene end was trimmed by 6 bases and the J gene end by 2 bases; junction bases not matched to a gene: 10. Written as DNA, the CDR3 is TGTGCCAGCAGGAGCCGGGCTAGCGGGGGGGAACAAGAGACCCAGTACTTC. Its translation is CASRSRASGGEQETQYF.

This sequence joins TRBV28 and TRBJ1-2; D unclear. CDR1 and CDR2 (germline): MDHEN, SYDVKM. V was cut by 7 bases and J by 0 bases, with 6 bases left in between. This CDR3 comprises 12 residues. CDR3 in DNA: TGTGCCAGCAAACGGGCTAACTATGGCTACACCTTC. Translating it yields CASKRANYGYTF.

The V gene is TRBV19, the J gene TRBJ1-5; tentative D call: TRBD1 (6 bases). V lost 6 bases, J lost 3 bases, and 12 bases lay in between. Germline CDR1 LNHDA, CDR2 SQIVND (reference sequence). CDR3 length equals 14 residues. The CDR3 loop is CASRAGQTNQPQHF. In DNA, the CDR3 is TGTGCCAGTAGGGCAGGACAGACCAATCAGCCCCAGCATTTT.

The chain uses TRBV7-2 and TRBJ1-2, with 8 bases matching TRBD1. CDR1 and CDR2 from the germline V gene are SGHTA and FQGNSA. CDR3 size: 17 residues. V lost 1 base and J lost 1; bases outside the gene matches: 8. The CDR3 bases are TGTGCCAGCAGCTTAGTGGGACCGGGACAGGTTAACTATGGCTACACCTTC. Translated, it gives CASSLVGPGQVNYGYTF. Filled out from reference TRBV7-2 and TRBJ1-2, the complete variable domain reads GAGVSQSPSNKVTEKGKDVELRCDPISGHTALYWYRQSLGQGLEFLIYFQGNSAPDKSGLPSDRFSAERTGGSVSTLTIQRTQQEDSAVYLCASSLVGPGQVNYGYTFGSGTRLTVV.

The V call is TRBV7-9, the J call TRBJ1-1; D unresolved. CDR3 length: 12 amino acids. Trimming stripped 2 bases from V and 5 bases from J, with 6 bases between. In germline, CDR1 is SEHNR, CDR2 FQNEAQ (reference sequence). CDR3: CASSLQLTEAFF. The DNA of the CDR3 is TGTGCCAGCAGCTTACAGTTAACTGAAGCTTTCTTT.

This sequence joins TRBV19 and TRBJ1-5; weak D call: TRBD1 (5 bases). Per the germline V gene, CDR1 is LNHDA and CDR2 is SQIVND (reference sequence). V was cut by 3 bases and J by 3 bases, with 15 bases left in between. CDR3 length: 16 residues. DNA of the CDR3: TGTGCCAGTAGTATTCGAATGGGGGTTAACAATCAGCCCCAGCATTTT. Translated: CASSIRMGVNNQPQHF.

This clone was observed a single time. The V call is TRBV28, the J call TRBJ1-1; possible D gene TRBD1, 6 bases. Per the germline V gene, CDR1 is MDHEN and CDR2 is SYDVKM. Trimming shortened V by 2 bases and J by 1 base, and 11 bases separated the two germline ends. The CDR3 has 15 residues. CDR3 region: CASSLGGPSNTEAFF. The CDR3 DNA reads TGTGCCAGCAGTTTAGGGGGCCCTTCGAACACTGAAGCTTTCTTT.